Below are 29 T cell receptor beta chains sequenced from a single sample in a study of T cell responses to AZD1222 COVID-19 vaccine. Data came from immunoSEQ multiplex PCR; TCRdb stores just in-frame clones and leaves some out. The sample contains more than 120,000 clones, just over 85% of which appear only once. The sample consisted of peripheral blood, taken 28 days after the second AZD1222 dose. These receptors came from an adult who received the AZD1222 COVID-19 vaccine.

V and J are TRBV30 and TRBJ2-5; 8 bases fit TRBD1. CDR3 length equals 13 residues. V was pared by 4 bases and J by 5 bases, with 6 bases of the junction left unmatched. Germline V gene lookup returns CDR1 GTSNPN and CDR2 SVGIG (reference sequence). CDR3 sequence: CAWTQGQAETQYF. CDR3 nucleotide sequence: TGTGCCTGGACCCAGGGACAGGCGGAGACCCAGTACTTC.

The CDR3 coding sequence is TGCAGCGTTGTAGACTCAGGGCAACTGTTTTTT. This codes for CSVVDSGQLFF. The chain employs TRBV29-1 and TRBJ1-4; perhaps TRBD1 as D (5 bases). CDR1 SQVTM and CDR2 ANQGSEA come from the germline V gene. The CDR3 length is 11 residues. The ends were cut back, 4 bases at V and 12 bases at J, with 12 bases in the middle.

This rearrangement joins TRBV7-2 to TRBJ2-3; 8 bases map to TRBD2. Losses at the gene ends were 2 bases for V and 6 bases for J; bases not matched to a gene: 4. Germline V CDR1 and CDR2: SGHTA, FQGNSA. The CDR3 extends over 14 amino acids. The CDR3 DNA reads as TGTGCCAGCAGCTTATACGGGGGGGCGGATACGCAGTATTTT. Translating it yields CASSLYGGADTQYF. The full variable domain, with the rest looked up from reference TRBV7-2 and TRBJ2-3, is GAGVSQSPSNKVTEKGKDVELRCDPISGHTALYWYRQSLGQGLEFLIYFQGNSAPDKSGLPSDRFSAERTGGSVSTLTIQRTQQEDSAVYLCASSLYGGADTQYFGPGTRLTVL.

This chain connects TRBV29-1 to TRBJ1-2; D may be TRBD1 (6 bases). Per the germline V gene, CDR1 is SQVTM and CDR2 is ANQGSEA. This CDR3 spans 12 amino acids. Trimming took off 7 bases at V and 5 bases at J, with 14 bases between the two ends. CDR3 nucleotide sequence: TGCAGCGGAGGGGGGGATCTATATGGCTACACCTTC. This gives the protein CSGGGDLYGYTF. The variable domain in full, with the rest retrieved from reference TRBV29-1 and TRBJ1-2, is SAVISQKPSRDICQRGTSLTIQCQVDSQVTMMFWYRQQPGQSLTLIATANQGSEATYESGFVIDKFPISRPNLTFSTLTVSNMSPEDSSIYLCSGGGDLYGYTFGSGTRLTVV.

The chain uses TRBV6-5 and TRBJ1-4, with 9 bases fitting TRBD1. CDR1 MNHEY and CDR2 SVGAGI come from the germline V gene. Trimming removed 5 bases from V and 5 bases from J; junction bases left unmatched: 3. This CDR3 has 14 residues. CDR3 coding DNA: TGTGCCAGCAGTCGACAGGGGGGGAATGAAAAACTGTTTTTT. Amino acids: CASSRQGGNEKLFF.

The CDR3 coding sequence is TGTGCCAGCAGTGAAGAATCCGGGGCCAACGTCCTGACTTTC. Its protein product is CASSEESGANVLTF. The chain recombines TRBV2 with TRBJ2-6; no definite D call. Germline V lookup: CDR1 SNHLY, CDR2 FYNNEI. The CDR3 runs 14 residues. V was cut by 1 base and J by 4 bases, with 5 bases left in between.

The rearrangement links TRBV6-5 to TRBJ1-1; perhaps TRBD1 as D (6 bases). V gave up 7 bases and J gave up 8 bases, with 11 bases separating them. This CDR3 spans 11 amino acids. Looked up from germline, CDR1 is MNHEY and CDR2 is SVGAGI. The CDR3 coding sequence is TGTGCCAGCACCGCCGGGACAGAAGCTTTCTTT. Translated, it gives CASTAGTEAFF.

V and J are TRBV28 and TRBJ2-1; weak D call: TRBD1 (6 bases). Germline CDR1 and CDR2: MDHEN and SYDVKM. V lost 6 bases and J 8 bases, leaving 14 bases between the germline ends. CDR3 length equals 13 residues. The CDR3 coding sequence is TGTGCCAGCAGATTTCAGGGGAACGATGAGCAGTTCTTC. Translated: CASRFQGNDEQFF.

The chain is built from TRBV6-5 and TRBJ1-5; tentatively, D is TRBD1 (6 bases). The ends were cut back, 8 bases at V and 0 bases at J, with 11 bases in the middle. The CDR3 is 14 residues long. Per the germline V gene, CDR1 is MNHEY and CDR2 is SVGAGI. CDR3 region: CASQTGISNQPQHF. In nucleotides, the CDR3 is TGTGCCAGCCAGACAGGAATTAGCAATCAGCCCCAGCATTTT.

This chain joins TRBV6-5 and TRBJ1-1, with no clear D. The length of the CDR3 is 14 residues. V lost 0 bases and J lost 1, with 6 bases in between. Germline V CDR1 and CDR2: MNHEY, SVGAGI. The CDR3 protein is CASSYSLPNTEAFF. Here the CDR3 DNA reads TGTGCCAGCAGTTACTCGTTACCGAACACTGAAGCTTTCTTT.

This clone showed up just once. The rearrangement uses TRBV23-1 and TRBJ2-7; TRBD1 might be the D (5 bases). TRBV23-1 is known as an ORF, though its function is uncertain. The CDR3 is 19 residues long. V was shortened by 5 bases and J by 0 bases, with 26 bases between the two germline ends. The CDR3 reads CASSSEELGRTGSSYEQYF. The CDR3 nucleotides read TGCGCCAGCAGTTCGGAAGAGCTGGGGCGGACCGGAAGCTCCTACGAGCAGTACTTC.

This clone is a singleton in its sample. This sequence joins TRBV10-3 and TRBJ1-4; maybe TRBD1 (6 bases). CDR3 size: 15 residues. CDR1 ENHRY and CDR2 SYGVKD come from the germline V gene. V lost 0 bases and J lost 3, with 8 bases in between. DNA for the CDR3: TGTGCCATCAGTGAGTCCGGGGGCGCTAATGAAAAACTGTTTTTT. It codes for CAISESGGANEKLFF.

The gene calls are TRBV19 and TRBJ1-1; TRBD1 might be the D (5 bases). The germline V gene has CDR1 LNHDA and CDR2 SQIVND (reference sequence). V was trimmed by 4 bases and J by 4 bases, leaving 19 bases between them. The CDR3 consists of 16 residues. CDR3 sequence: CASSTPFRVVGTEAFF. In DNA form, the CDR3 reads TGTGCCAGTAGTACCCCGTTCAGGGTGGTTGGCACTGAAGCTTTCTTT.

The J gene is TRBJ2-7, the V gene TRBV3-1 (or the pseudogene TRBV3-2); weak D call: TRBD2 (5 bases). Germline loops: CDR1 LGHDT, CDR2 YNNKEL (reference sequence). The CDR3 is made up of 13 amino acids. The V end lost 3 bases, the J end lost 6 bases, and 12 bases lay between the germline ends. For the CDR3, the DNA is TGTGCCAGCAGCCAGCCGGGAATTAGCGAGCAGTACTTC. Residues: CASSQPGISEQYF.

This clone came up once. The chain is built from TRBV14 and TRBJ2-3; 11 bases agree with TRBD1. The CDR3 covers 19 residues. Losses at the gene ends were 4 bases for V and 1 base for J; bases not matched to a gene: 13. Germline CDR1 reads SGHDN; CDR2 reads FVKESK. The CDR3 here is CASSPGLSGTGGGTDTQYF. The CDR3, as DNA: TGTGCCAGCAGCCCGGGGCTGTCCGGGACAGGGGGAGGCACAGATACGCAGTATTTT.

The CDR3 DNA sequence: TGTGCCAGCAGTGACCGGGGACAGACTCAAGAGACCCAGTACTTC. This gives the protein CASSDRGQTQETQYF. The rearrangement links TRBV2 to TRBJ2-5; TRBD1 matches at 7 bases. CDR3 length equals 15 residues. Germline CDR1 is SNHLY and CDR2 is FYNNEI. J lost 2 bases, V lost 3 bases, and 6 bases had no gene match. Full variable domain (remainder filled in from reference TRBV2 and TRBJ2-5): EPEVTQTPSHQVTQMGQEVILRCVPISNHLYFYWYRQILGQKVEFLVSFYNNEISEKSEIFDDQFSVERPDGSNFTLKIRSTKLEDSAMYFCASSDRGQTQETQYFGPGTRLLVL.

This chain joins TRBV5-1 and TRBJ1-1; D possibly corresponds to TRBD1 (5 bases). Germline V gene data show CDR1 as SGHRS and CDR2 as YFSETQ. V was trimmed by 3 bases and J by 6 bases, leaving 18 bases between them. This CDR3 has 15 amino acids. In nucleotides, the CDR3 is TGCGCCAGCAGCTGGGTTTCTACAGGACCGGCTGAAGCTTTCTTT. Translated: CASSWVSTGPAEAFF.

The J gene is TRBJ1-2, the V gene TRBV6-5; tentative D call: TRBD1 (6 bases). The CDR3 consists of 15 residues. V was cut by 5 bases and J by 5 bases, with 18 bases left in between. Per germline, CDR1 MNHEY and CDR2 SVGAGI. The CDR3: CASSPPGGQIYGYTF. The CDR3 DNA reads as TGTGCCAGCAGTCCCCCGGGGGGGCAAATTTATGGCTACACCTTC.

The V call is TRBV27, the J call TRBJ1-1, with 7 bases identical to TRBD1. V trimming: 6 bases; J trimming: 2 bases; junction bases outside the gene matches: 9. This CDR3 spans 15 amino acids. CDR1 is MNHEY, CDR2 SMNVEV, per germline (reference sequence). The CDR3 DNA reads as TGTGCCAGCAGCCCCGGTGACAGGGTCAACACTGAAGCTTTCTTT. It encodes CASSPGDRVNTEAFF.

This rearrangement joins TRBV6-5 to TRBJ2-2; 7 positions match TRBD1. The J segment lost 6 bases and the V segment lost 6 bases, leaving 7 bases of the junction unmatched. The CDR3 sequence is 14 residues long. From germline, CDR1 is MNHEY and CDR2 SVGAGI. The CDR3 sequence: CASRVTGLAGELFF. CDR3 nucleotides: TGTGCCAGCAGGGTGACAGGGTTGGCCGGGGAGCTGTTTTTT.

The genes are TRBV25-1 and TRBJ1-1; 8 nucleotides match TRBD1. V was pared by 2 bases and J by 3 bases, with 11 bases of the junction left unmatched. The CDR3 contains 17 residues. Germline V gene data show CDR1 as MGHDK and CDR2 as SYGVNS. In nucleotides, the CDR3 is TGTGCCAGCAGTGAAATTACCCAGGGGGCCAAACACACTGAAGCTTTCTTT. The encoded protein is CASSEITQGAKHTEAFF.

V usage is TRBV5-1 and J usage is TRBJ1-6; D might be TRBD1 (5 bases). This CDR3 spans 16 amino acids. Deletions cut 2 bases from V and 0 bases from J, with 9 bases between. Germline V gives CDR1 SGHRS, CDR2 YFSETQ. CDR3 residues: CASSFSGSSYNSPLHF. The CDR3 DNA sequence: TGCGCCAGCAGCTTCTCAGGGTCCTCCTATAATTCACCCCTCCACTTT. The entire variable domain, with the rest obtained from reference TRBV5-1 and TRBJ1-6, is as follows: KAGVTQTPRYLIKTRGQQVTLSCSPISGHRSVSWYQQTPGQGLQFLFEYFSETQRNKGNFPGRFSGRQFSNSRSEMNVSTLELGDSALYLCASSFSGSSYNSPLHFGNGTRLTVT.

V and J are TRBV7-2 and TRBJ2-3; D may correspond to TRBD1 or TRBD2 (6 bases each). The germline V gene has CDR1 SGHTA and CDR2 FQGNSA. CDR3 length equals 17 residues. The V and J ends lost 5 bases and 7 bases respectively, with 25 bases between them. The CDR3 region is CASSVGWSGAIMNTQYF. The CDR3 DNA sequence: TGTGCCAGCAGCGTAGGGTGGTCGGGGGCGATAATGAATACGCAGTATTTT.

This clone was detected a few times. This chain links TRBV2 with TRBJ1-1, with D unresolved. Germline CDR1 SNHLY, CDR2 FYNNEI. This CDR3 has 13 residues. The ends were cut back, 7 bases at V and 1 base at J, with 10 bases in the middle. CDR3: CASKGEPNTEAFF. DNA of the CDR3: TGTGCCAGCAAGGGAGAACCGAACACTGAAGCTTTCTTT.

This rearrangement joins TRBV10-3 to TRBJ1-1; D is undetermined. The CDR3 totals 13 residues. V lost 4 bases and J 0 bases, leaving 6 bases between the germline ends. The germline V gene has CDR1 ENHRY and CDR2 SYGVKD. The CDR3 sequence is CAISVGLNTEAFF. The CDR3 DNA sequence: TGTGCCATCAGTGTGGGTTTGAACACTGAAGCTTTCTTT.

The genes are TRBV5-8 and TRBJ1-4; unclear D gene. The CDR3 extends over 14 amino acids. The V gene's germline CDR1 is SGHTS and CDR2 YDEGEE. The V end was cut by 0 bases, the J end by 1 base, with 4 bases between. CDR3 bases: TGTGCCAGCAGCTTGGACATAACTAATGAAAAACTGTTTTTT. Translation gives CASSLDITNEKLFF.

V usage is TRBV30 and J usage is TRBJ1-2, with D perhaps TRBD1 (6 bases). This CDR3 is 15 amino acids long. Trimming shortened V by 0 bases and J by 3 bases, and 14 bases separated the two germline ends. Germline V gene lookup returns CDR1 GTSNPN and CDR2 SVGIG (reference sequence). Here the CDR3 reads CAWSVTGGSDYGYTF. The CDR3 nucleotides read TGTGCCTGGAGTGTAACCGGGGGCAGCGACTATGGCTACACCTTC. Looking up the rest from reference TRBV30 and TRBJ1-2 gives the full variable domain: SQTIHQWPATLVQPVGSPLSLECTVEGTSNPNLYWYRQAAGRGLQLLFYSVGIGQISSEVPQNLSASRPQDRQFILSSKKLLLSDSGFYLCAWSVTGGSDYGYTFGSGTRLTVV.

The rearrangement links TRBV5-6 to TRBJ1-1; unclear D gene. Trimming took 0 bases from V and 5 from J, leaving 8 bases between them. This CDR3 comprises 13 residues. CDR1 is SGHDT and CDR2 is YYEEEE in the germline V gene. In DNA, the CDR3 is TGTGCCAGCAGCTTGGCCCCCGGGACTGAAGCTTTCTTT. Encoded protein: CASSLAPGTEAFF.

This sequence joins TRBV29-1 and TRBJ2-3; weak D call: TRBD2 (5 bases). The CDR3 contains 14 residues. Per the germline V gene, CDR1 is SQVTM and CDR2 is ANQGSEA. The V gene lost 6 bases and the J gene lost 3 bases, with 16 bases spanning the gap. CDR3 amino acids: CSVRNPGNTDTQYF. Here the CDR3 DNA reads TGCAGCGTGCGGAATCCGGGGAATACAGATACGCAGTATTTT.